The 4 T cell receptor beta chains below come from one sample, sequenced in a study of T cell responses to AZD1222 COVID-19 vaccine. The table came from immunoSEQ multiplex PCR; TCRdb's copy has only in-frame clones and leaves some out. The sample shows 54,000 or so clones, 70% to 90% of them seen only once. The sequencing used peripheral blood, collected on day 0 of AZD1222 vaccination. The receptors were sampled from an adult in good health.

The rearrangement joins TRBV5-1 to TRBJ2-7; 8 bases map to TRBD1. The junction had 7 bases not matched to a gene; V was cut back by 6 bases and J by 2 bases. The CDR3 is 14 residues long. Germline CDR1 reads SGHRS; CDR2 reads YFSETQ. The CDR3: CASTPRQGTYEQYF. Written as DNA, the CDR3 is TGCGCCAGCACGCCGCGACAGGGGACCTACGAGCAGTACTTC.

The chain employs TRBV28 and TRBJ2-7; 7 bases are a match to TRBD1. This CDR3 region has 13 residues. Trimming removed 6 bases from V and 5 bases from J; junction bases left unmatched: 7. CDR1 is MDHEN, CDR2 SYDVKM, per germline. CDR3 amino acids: CASSVGTVDEQYF. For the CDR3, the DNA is TGTGCCAGCAGCGTCGGGACAGTCGACGAGCAGTACTTC.

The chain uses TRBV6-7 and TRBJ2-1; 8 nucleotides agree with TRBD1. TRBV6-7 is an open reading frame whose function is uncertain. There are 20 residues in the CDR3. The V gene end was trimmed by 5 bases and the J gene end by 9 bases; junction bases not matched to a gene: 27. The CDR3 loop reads CASSPPLPPRTGGRMREQFF. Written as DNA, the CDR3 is TGTGCCAGCAGTCCTCCCCTCCCCCCTAGAACAGGGGGTAGAATGCGTGAGCAGTTCTTC.

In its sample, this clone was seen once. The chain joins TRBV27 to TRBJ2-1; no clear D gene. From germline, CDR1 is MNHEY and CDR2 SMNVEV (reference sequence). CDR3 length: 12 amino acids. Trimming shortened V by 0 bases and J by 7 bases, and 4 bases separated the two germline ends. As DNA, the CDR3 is TGTGCCAGCAGTTTATCCGAAAATGAGCAGTTCTTC. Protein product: CASSLSENEQFF.